This T cell receptor beta chain was found in a study of cytomegalovirus exposure and HLA in healthy donors. With regard to this clone: The antigen remains unidentified.

The primer mix had 60 Vbeta and 13 Jbeta primers. Method: immunoSEQ multiplex PCR; TCRdb's copy keeps in-frame clones and lacks some. The listing records 60,000 to 65,000 clones. The CDR3 runs 15 residues. CDR1 is MGHDK, CDR2 SYGVNS, per germline. Germline trimming cut 3 bases from V and 5 bases from J; bases unmatched to any gene: 6. Findings and limits, study-wide: According to a later analysis, most TCR beta chains associated with CMV appeared HLA-restricted. Data from an earlier analysis indicated that most TCR beta V segments were productive either about 87% or about 30% of the time. Researchers catalogued about 160 TCR beta chains as cytomegalovirus-associated. Later analysis showed TCR association rates varying by HLA locus, highest for DRB1 and lowest for HLA-C.

This clonotype was sampled from a woman between 18 and 30 years old in good health and CMV-seronegative. The sample consisted of PBMCs. The chain recombines TRBV25-1 with TRBJ2-2; 7 bases map to TRBD1. The DNA for the CDR3 is TGTGCCAGCAGTGAGGCGGCAGGGGGTACCGGGGAGCTGTTTTTT. Translated: CASSEAAGGTGELFF. Variable domain in full (rest from reference TRBV25-1 and TRBJ2-2): EADIYQTPRYLVIGTGKKITLECSQTMGHDKMYWYQQDPGMELHLIHYSYGVNSTEKGDLSSESTVSRIRTEHFPLTLESARPSHTSQYLCASSEAAGGTGELFFGEGSRLTVL.